Given below is one TCR beta chain in context. The antigen this receptor binds is unknown. One base away there is no much larger clone; base qualities are not given. The cohort consisted of 666 healthy bone marrow donors. At the time of sampling, every cohort member was nominally healthy, though immune exposures that went unrecorded were likely present. The donor was CMV seronegative and was included in the group of around 320 seronegative cohort members. A peripheral blood sample was collected from each donor, and TCR beta sequencing was performed on peripheral blood mononuclear cells. The Qiagen DNeasy Blood Extraction Kit was used to extract genomic DNA from the blood cell samples. Library preparation employed the immunoSEQ multiplex PCR assay. A mixture of 60 forward primers for TCR Vbeta segments and 13 reverse primers for TCR Jbeta segments was used in the multiplex PCR. Amplification of the CDR3 region of rearranged TCR beta genes was performed with a multiplex PCR assay on genomic DNA. On the Illumina HiSeq System, the amplified TCR beta libraries were sequenced as 87-base-pair reads. On the study's bioinformatics: A later analysis counted around 72 million unique TCR beta chains across the 550 to 750 repertoires, and about 10 million of these chains were shared by at least two donors. To remove PCR and sequencing errors, raw reads were error-corrected and collapsed into unique sequences using a nearest-neighbor algorithm that merged closely related sequences. CDR3 sequences were aligned to IMGT reference sequences to assign V, D and J gene segments. For a sequence to be retained, at least a six-nucleotide match to both a V gene segment and a J gene segment was required. A rearrangement was called productive if the CDR3 had no stop codons and remained in frame with V and J, and every other rearrangement was called non-productive. CDR3 was defined by IMGT convention, running from the second conserved V-encoded cysteine to the conserved J-encoded phenylalanine. Sequences without an unambiguous match to a single V gene segment were excluded from the earlier analysis of about 640 of the donors. An earlier analysis of almost 600 of the donors classified V segments as functional when productive rearrangements were above 56.7% and as segregating when the standard deviation between donors was above 5%. A statistical classification framework was built for diagnosing cytomegalovirus status from the catalog of TCR beta chain sequences. V and J gene assignment, in a later analysis, came from comparing TCR nucleotide sequences with IMGT/GENE-DB human TR gene sequences. The TCRdist pipeline was used in a later analysis to assign CDR3 sequences and most-parsimonious VDJ recombination scenarios. A later analysis defined each TCR beta chain by its CDR3 amino acid sequence plus V-gene family, and excluded reads lacking a unique V-gene family. To address suspected cross-contamination and a sequencing artifact, a later analysis removed approximately 600 highly shared, low-generation-probability nucleotide sequences. In a later analysis, a clonal expansion index for each public chain was calculated from normalized within-repertoire ranks of inferred template counts. Generation probabilities in a later analysis came from a VDJ recombination model fitted to out-of-frame rearrangements, and those results were checked against IGoR. In a later analysis, TCR-TCR, TCR-HLA and TCR-CMV co-occurrence was scored with hypergeometric tests, and a repertoire-size bias correction was applied to TCR pairs. False discovery rates were estimated in a later analysis by permuting HLA or CMV assignments 20 times. In a later analysis, co-occurring TCRs were grouped with DBSCAN, and TCRdist sequence similarity was added when clustering was performed within HLA-allele-positive subsets. Repertoires with fewer than 30,000 or more than 120,000 public chains were left out of co-occurrence clustering, as were about 5 repertoires with anomalous nucleotide sharing. TCRdb carries this immuneACCESS record with in-frame sequences only. Its versions omit some clonotypes, under half of them owing to an unresolved V gene in the studies checked, with the rest unexplained. The V and J calls and the clone size are those of that table, but D and trimming were determined from the DNA. Across this sample there are 170,000 or so clones, with roughly 87% seen only once. 1.6% of the sample belongs to the ten largest clones.

Counted from cysteine to phenylalanine, this CDR3 has 23 amino acids. Only the CDR3 region is kept as DNA, spanning 69 bases read in frame from base 1. At the junction V is shortened by 1 base and J by 2 bases; bases outside the gene matches: 19. The germline V gene specifies SGHTA as CDR1 and FQGTGA as CDR2. The data were obtained in a study of cytomegalovirus exposure and HLA in healthy donors (dated by TCRdb to 2017 to 2019). Regarding the study in general: In an earlier analysis of under 600 of the donors, 250 to 350 Gb of sequence data and just under 120 million unique TCR beta sequences from 180 million or so T cells were reported. About 300 gigabases of sequencing data and around 80 million unique TCR sequences made up an early release that covered 500 to 650 HLA-typed donors. The genetic ancestry cluster associated with self-reported Caucasian donors included around four fifths of the roughly 410 genotyped donors. The aim of the study was to test whether cataloging public T cell receptors could identify signatures of past pathogen exposure. The study profiled the T cell repertoires of fewer than 850 subjects by immunosequencing and related them to cytomegalovirus serostatus. A separate validation cohort of 100 to 150 different subjects was used in addition to the approximately 610-subject first cohort. To predict cytomegalovirus infection status, the study combined high-throughput TCR immunosequencing, statistical association of individual TCRs with disease status, and machine learning. A later analysis re-analyzed previously published TCR beta repertoires from 500 to 700 donors and added high-resolution HLA genotyping to study TCR occurrence patterns. The later analysis used no new phenotypic data to find candidate immune exposures, relying instead on TCR beta sequences and their occurrence across donors. In an earlier analysis of around 540 of the donors, high-throughput TCR beta sequencing was used to judge whether each TCR beta V gene segment behaved as functional or pseudogenic. Alongside the repertoire data, information on donor age, sex, ethnicity and CMV serostatus was compiled. In a later genetic analysis, genome-wide SNP genotypes for about 55% of the roughly 670 donors were used, and that subset was treated as a discovery cohort. All discovery cohort repertoires had been generated on a single sequencing platform. Class I and class II HLA loci were covered by the typing at four-digit resolution. Typing coverage differed by locus: A, B, C, DRB1 and DQB1 were typed in roughly 629-630 donors, DQA1 in about 560, DPA1 in some 610, and DPB1 in 400 to 490. Roughly five DR-DQ haplotypes were handled as single units for association and clustering, since linkage in the cohort was strong. Across some 400 genotyped donors of the cohort, an average of roughly 250,000 unique TCR beta nucleotide sequences per donor were sequenced, and around 20% of those sequences were non-productive. The investigation overall reported the following: This cohort had only TCR beta chains sequenced, and the lack of alpha or paired-chain data limited which features could be detected. The sequencing pipeline was judged likely to have produced a cluster of highly shared sequence variants as a technical artifact. Most TCR sequences were observed very rarely across donors, whereas some public TCRs were present in many individuals. In an earlier analysis of around 500 of the donors, most TCR beta V segments appeared in productive rearrangements about 87% or about 30% of the time, broadly matching IMGT annotations. Because some donors lacked HLA typing at each locus, the association tests relied only on the typed subset. In a later analysis, HLA-associated TCR beta chains were found to be more clonally expanded and to have lower generation probabilities than equally common non-associated chains. Specific HLA alleles were associated with roughly 17,000 TCR beta sequences at a false discovery rate of 0.05 in a later analysis. Because counts were too low, 15 or so rarely observed V segments, including chromosome 9 orphons, were excluded from the earlier analysis of some 590 of the donors. In a later analysis, TCR association rates were found to vary across HLA loci, with the most associated TCRs seen for DRB1 alleles and the fewest for HLA-C alleles. A further reported finding was that TCR beta sequences accurately predicted the HLA-A and HLA-B alleles for most subjects in the first cohort. In a later genetic analysis, fewer N-insertions in productive TCRs were reported among donors in an Asian-associated ancestry cluster than the roughly 670-donor mean. In vitro tests confirmed that a few of the cytomegalovirus-associated TCR beta chains recognize cytomegalovirus antigens. Sequencing depth was assumed to be roughly uniform across donors in the presence/absence analyses, though that assumption may not hold. In a later analysis, most CMV-associated TCR beta chains were found to appear HLA-restricted, with HLA associations seemingly driven largely by CMV exposure. The authors suggested that the approach could potentially be extended to other disease states and immunological phenotypes. Correlated functional status among segregating V segments might reflect linkage disequilibrium, but an unknown experimental factor could not be ruled out. Strong co-occurrence of HLA alleles, especially DR and DQ, made assigning TCR associations to individual alleles difficult. Several of the top co-occurrence clusters appeared to be linked to parvovirus B19, influenza, CMV and Epstein-Barr virus, according to a later analysis. Immune exposure information for the cohort was limited to CMV serostatus. The study listed 150 to 200 TCR beta chains as associated with cytomegalovirus. In a later genetic analysis, a missense DCLRE1C variant was associated with V-gene and J-gene trimming of TCR beta chains, and the association was replicated in an independent cohort. Some IMGT-functional V segments, including TRBV6-2 and TRBV6-3, could not be distinguished by the 87-base-pair reads and were therefore excluded. The classifier was reported to diagnose cytomegalovirus status with high specificity and sensitivity in both the original and validation cohorts.

The sequence joins TRBV7-3 to TRBJ2-5, with TRBD2 matching 16 junction bases. This TCR came from a man aged 50 to 60 in good health and CMV-seronegative. The specimen was PBMCs. The sequenced DNA: TGTGCCAGCAGCTTAATTCTGGGGGCCTACGGGACTAGCGGGGGGGCAGGTCAAGAGACCCAGTACTTC. The resulting protein is CASSLILGAYGTSGGAGQETQYF.